This T cell receptor (beta chain) was documented in a study of cytomegalovirus exposure and HLA in healthy donors. Overall study context: The early release's HLA-typed donors yielded 65 million to 85 million unique TCRs. Study conclusions and caveats: The classifier reportedly diagnosed cytomegalovirus status with high specificity and sensitivity. Accurate HLA-A and HLA-B prediction from TCR beta sequences was reported for most subjects.

This CDR3 has 17 amino acids. Germline V gene lookup returns CDR1 LNHNV and CDR2 YYDKDF (reference sequence). Germline trimming cut 1 base from V and 2 bases from J; bases unmatched to any gene: 9. As concerns this clone: No antigen is known for it.

A multiplex PCR was run with 60 Vbeta primers and 13 Jbeta primers. Method: immunoSEQ multiplex PCR; TCRdb's copy keeps in-frame clones and lacks some. The data show 150,000 to 200,000 clones, 81% seen once. Sequences were obtained from PBMCs. The receptor's source is a man aged 18 to 35 in good health and CMV-seronegative. V and J are TRBV15 and TRBJ2-5; 8 bases agree with TRBD1. In DNA, the CDR3 is TGTGCCACCAGCAGAGTTGTTACTACAGGGGGGCAAGAGACCCAGTACTTC. This gives the protein CATSRVVTTGGQETQYF.